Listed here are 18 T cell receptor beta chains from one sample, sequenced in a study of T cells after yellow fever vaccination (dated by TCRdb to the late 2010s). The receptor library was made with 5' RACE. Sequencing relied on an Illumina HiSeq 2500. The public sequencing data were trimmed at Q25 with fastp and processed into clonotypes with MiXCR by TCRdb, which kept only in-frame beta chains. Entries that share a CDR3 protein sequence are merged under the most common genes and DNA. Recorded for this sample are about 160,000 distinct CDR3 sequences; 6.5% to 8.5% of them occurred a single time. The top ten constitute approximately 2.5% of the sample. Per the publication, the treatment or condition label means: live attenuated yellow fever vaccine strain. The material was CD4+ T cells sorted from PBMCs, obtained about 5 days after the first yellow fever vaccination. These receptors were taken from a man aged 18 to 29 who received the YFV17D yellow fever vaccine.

CDR3 in DNA: TGCAGTGCTAGAGAGGGAAGCGGGGCCAACGTCCTGACTTTC. It specifies CSAREGSGANVLTF. This sequence joins TRBV20-1 and TRBJ2-6; D gene unclear. The CDR3 loop spans 14 amino acids. Germline CDR1 and CDR2: DFQATT and SNEGSKA (reference sequence). The germline V and J ends were trimmed by 0 bases and 4 bases, with 7 bases remaining between them.

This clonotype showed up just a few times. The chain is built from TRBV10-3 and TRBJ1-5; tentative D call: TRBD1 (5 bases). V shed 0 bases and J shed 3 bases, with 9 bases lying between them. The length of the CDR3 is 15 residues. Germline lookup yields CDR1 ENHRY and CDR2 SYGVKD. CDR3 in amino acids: CAISESSGANQPQHF. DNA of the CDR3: TGTGCCATCAGTGAGTCGAGCGGGGCCAATCAGCCCCAGCATTTT.

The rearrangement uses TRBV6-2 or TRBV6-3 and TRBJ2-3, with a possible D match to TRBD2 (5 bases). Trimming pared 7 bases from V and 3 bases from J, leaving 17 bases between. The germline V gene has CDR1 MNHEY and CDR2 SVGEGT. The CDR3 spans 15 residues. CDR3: CASMSGARGTDTQYF. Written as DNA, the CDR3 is TGTGCCAGCATGTCTGGCGCCCGGGGTACAGATACGCAGTATTTT.

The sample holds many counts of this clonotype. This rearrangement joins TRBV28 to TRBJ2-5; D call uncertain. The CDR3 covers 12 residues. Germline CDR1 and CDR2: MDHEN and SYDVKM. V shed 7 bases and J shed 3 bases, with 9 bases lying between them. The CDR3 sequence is CASNEAEETQYF. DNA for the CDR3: TGTGCCAGCAACGAGGCTGAAGAGACCCAGTACTTC.

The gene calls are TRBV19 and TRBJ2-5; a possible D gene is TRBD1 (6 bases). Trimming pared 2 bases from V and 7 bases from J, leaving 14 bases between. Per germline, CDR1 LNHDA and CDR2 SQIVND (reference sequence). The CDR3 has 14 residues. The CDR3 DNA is TGTGCCAGTAGTATAAAGACAGGATGGGGGACCCAGTACTTC. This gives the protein CASSIKTGWGTQYF.

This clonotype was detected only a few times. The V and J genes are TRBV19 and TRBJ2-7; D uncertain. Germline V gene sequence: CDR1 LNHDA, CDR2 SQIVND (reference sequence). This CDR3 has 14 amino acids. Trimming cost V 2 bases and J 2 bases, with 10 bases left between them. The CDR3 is CASSISGLTYEQYF. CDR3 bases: TGTGCCAGTAGTATATCAGGCCTCACCTACGAGCAGTACTTC.

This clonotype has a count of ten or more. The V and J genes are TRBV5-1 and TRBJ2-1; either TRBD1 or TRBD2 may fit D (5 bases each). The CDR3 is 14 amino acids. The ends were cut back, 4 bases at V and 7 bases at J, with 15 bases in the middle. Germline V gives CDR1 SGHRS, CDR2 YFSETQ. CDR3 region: CASSEGGAENEQFF. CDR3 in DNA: TGCGCCAGCAGCGAGGGTGGGGCCGAAAATGAGCAGTTCTTC.

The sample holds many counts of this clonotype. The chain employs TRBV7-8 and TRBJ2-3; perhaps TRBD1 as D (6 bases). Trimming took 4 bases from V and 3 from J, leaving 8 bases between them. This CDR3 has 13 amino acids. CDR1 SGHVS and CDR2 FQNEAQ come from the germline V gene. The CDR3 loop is CASSSQGTDTQYF. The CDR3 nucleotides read TGTGCCAGCAGCTCACAGGGTACAGATACGCAGTATTTT.

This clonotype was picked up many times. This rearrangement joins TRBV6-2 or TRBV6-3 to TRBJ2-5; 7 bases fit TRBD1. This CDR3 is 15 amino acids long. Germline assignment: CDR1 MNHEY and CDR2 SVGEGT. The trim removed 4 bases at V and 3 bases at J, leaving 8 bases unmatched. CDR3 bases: TGTGCCAGCAGTTTTGGACAGGCCACGAAAGAGACCCAGTACTTC. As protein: CASSFGQATKETQYF.

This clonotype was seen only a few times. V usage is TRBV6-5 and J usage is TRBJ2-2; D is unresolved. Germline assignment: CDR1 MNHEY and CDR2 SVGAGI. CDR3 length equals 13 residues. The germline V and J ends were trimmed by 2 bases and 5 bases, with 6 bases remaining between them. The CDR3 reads CASSYPRTGELFF. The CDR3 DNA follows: TGTGCCAGCAGTTACCCACGGACCGGGGAGCTGTTTTTT.

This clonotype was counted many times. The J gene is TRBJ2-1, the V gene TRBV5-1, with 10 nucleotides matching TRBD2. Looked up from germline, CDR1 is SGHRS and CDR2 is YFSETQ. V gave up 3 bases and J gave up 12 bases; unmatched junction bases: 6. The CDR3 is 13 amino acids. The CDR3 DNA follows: TGCGCCAGCAGCTCCCGACTAGCGGGCGGGCAGTTCTTC. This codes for CASSSRLAGGQFF. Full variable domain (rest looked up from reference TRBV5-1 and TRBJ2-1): KAGVTQTPRYLIKTRGQQVTLSCSPISGHRSVSWYQQTPGQGLQFLFEYFSETQRNKGNFPGRFSGRQFSNSRSEMNVSTLELGDSALYLCASSSRLAGGQFFGPGTRLTVL.

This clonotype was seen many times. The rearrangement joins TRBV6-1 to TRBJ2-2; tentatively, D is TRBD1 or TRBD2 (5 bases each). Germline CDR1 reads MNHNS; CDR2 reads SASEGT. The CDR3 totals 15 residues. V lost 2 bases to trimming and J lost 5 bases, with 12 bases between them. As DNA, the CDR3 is TGTGCCAGCAGTGAAACCGGGACGGTAACCGGGGAGCTGTTTTTT. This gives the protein CASSETGTVTGELFF.

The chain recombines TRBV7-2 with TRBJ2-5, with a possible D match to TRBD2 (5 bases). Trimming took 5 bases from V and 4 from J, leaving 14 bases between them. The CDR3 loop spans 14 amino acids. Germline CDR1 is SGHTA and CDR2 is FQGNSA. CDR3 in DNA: TGTGCCAGCAGCCTTAGCGCCATATCAGAGACCCAGTACTTC. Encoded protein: CASSLSAISETQYF.

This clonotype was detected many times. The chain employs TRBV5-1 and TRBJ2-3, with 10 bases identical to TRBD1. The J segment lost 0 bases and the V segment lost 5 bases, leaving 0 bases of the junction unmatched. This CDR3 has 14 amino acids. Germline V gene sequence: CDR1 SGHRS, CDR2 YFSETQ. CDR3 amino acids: CASRGQGSTDTQYF. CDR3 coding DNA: TGCGCCAGCAGGGGACAGGGGAGCACAGATACGCAGTATTTT.

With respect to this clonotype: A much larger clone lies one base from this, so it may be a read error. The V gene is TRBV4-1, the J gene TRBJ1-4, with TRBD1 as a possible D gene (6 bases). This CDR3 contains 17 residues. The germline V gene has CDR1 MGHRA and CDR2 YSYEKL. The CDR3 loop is CVSSLSRGRATNEKLFF. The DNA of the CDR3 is TGCGTCAGCAGCCTCAGTCGGGGGCGCGCAACTAATGAAAAACTGTTTTTT.

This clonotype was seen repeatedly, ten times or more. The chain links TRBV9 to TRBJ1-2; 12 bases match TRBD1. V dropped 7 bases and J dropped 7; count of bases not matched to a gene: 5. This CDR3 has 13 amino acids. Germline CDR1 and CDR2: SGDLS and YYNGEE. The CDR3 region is CASGGTGGGGYTF. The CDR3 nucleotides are TGTGCCAGCGGCGGGACAGGGGGCGGTGGCTACACCTTC.

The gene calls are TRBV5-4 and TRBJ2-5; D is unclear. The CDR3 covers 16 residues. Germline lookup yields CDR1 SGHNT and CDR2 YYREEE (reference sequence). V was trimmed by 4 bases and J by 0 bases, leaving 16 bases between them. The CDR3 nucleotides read TGTGCCAGCAGCCGCAGTGTAGGGTTATACCAAGAGACCCAGTACTTC. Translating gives CASSRSVGLYQETQYF.

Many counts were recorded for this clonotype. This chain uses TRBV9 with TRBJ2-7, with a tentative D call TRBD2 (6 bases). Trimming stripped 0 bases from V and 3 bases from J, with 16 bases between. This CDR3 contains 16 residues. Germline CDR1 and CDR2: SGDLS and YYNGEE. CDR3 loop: CASSVALARDGYEQYF. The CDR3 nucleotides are TGTGCCAGCAGCGTAGCTCTAGCGCGGGACGGCTACGAGCAGTACTTC.